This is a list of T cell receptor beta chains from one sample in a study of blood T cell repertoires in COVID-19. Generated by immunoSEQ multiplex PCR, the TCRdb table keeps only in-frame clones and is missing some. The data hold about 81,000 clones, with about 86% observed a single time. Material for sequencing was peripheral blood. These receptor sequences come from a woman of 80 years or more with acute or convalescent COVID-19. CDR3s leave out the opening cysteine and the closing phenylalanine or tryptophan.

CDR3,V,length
ASKQDLSNQPQH,TRBV2,12
ASSLRNDHEQF,TRBV6-5,11
ASSYSSQKAATEAF,TRBV6-5,14
ASSWGDSEAF,TRBV7-9,10
ASSPRDRVYEQY,TRBV6-5,12
ASGLGQQYEQY,TRBV6-5,11
ASSLQGGNSPLH,TRBV7-9,12
ASSLDQGSSYEQY,TRBV5-4,13
ASSLVDRGQGGELF,TRBV7-6,14
AISSGQGYQPQH,TRBV10-3,12
AGGGGSPLH,TRBV30,9
ASSQSGGTYNEQF,TRBV4-1,13
ASSPRAGVDEQY,TRBV18,12
ASSLTSRAYEQY,TRBV27,12